The 10 T cell receptor beta chains listed next were all sequenced from one sample in a study of PD-L1 blockade in urothelial cancer. Only in-frame clones appear in the TCRdb table, and some are missing; sequencing was by immunoSEQ multiplex PCR. The sample has more than 45,000 clones; 70% to 90% are singletons. This material consisted of PBMCs, taken around atezolizumab (anti-PD-L1) treatment. These receptors originate from a man in his sixties with urothelial cancer.

The rearrangement links TRBV7-9 to TRBJ2-1; tentative D call: TRBD2 (5 bases). The germline V gene has CDR1 SEHNR and CDR2 FQNEAQ (reference sequence). The CDR3 runs to 19 residues. Trimming removed 5 bases at V and 0 bases at J, with 23 bases between. The CDR3 protein is CASSVNPWSGSNSYNEQFF. Here the CDR3 DNA reads TGTGCCAGCAGCGTAAACCCCTGGAGCGGATCAAACTCCTACAATGAGCAGTTCTTC. Combining the CDR3 with reference TRBV7-9 and TRBJ2-1 gives the whole variable domain DTGVSQNPRHKITKRGQNVTFRCDPISEHNRLYWYRQTLGQGPEFLTYFQNEAQLEKSRLLSDRFSAERPKGSFSTLEIQRTEQGDSAMYLCASSVNPWSGSNSYNEQFFGPGTRLTVL.

The chain is built from TRBV7-2 and TRBJ2-3; 10 positions agree with TRBD2. This CDR3 is built from 17 residues. Germline V gene sequence: CDR1 SGHTA, CDR2 FQGNSA. V gave up 4 bases and J gave up 4 bases; unmatched junction bases: 11. The CDR3 region is CASSSTGLAGEADTQYF. CDR3 in DNA: TGTGCCAGCAGCTCAACAGGTCTAGCGGGGGAGGCAGATACGCAGTATTTT.

The chain combines TRBV15 with TRBJ1-2; D possibly corresponds to TRBD1 (5 bases). V was pared by 5 bases and J by 2 bases, with 15 bases between. Germline CDR1 is LNHNV and CDR2 is YYDKDF (reference sequence). This CDR3 spans 15 amino acids. CDR3 sequence (DNA): TGTGCCACCAGCCCAGCCAAAACAGGAAACTATGGCTACACCTTC. This codes for CATSPAKTGNYGYTF.

The CDR3 region has the DNA TGTGCCAGCAGCCCTCGGGTCACTAGCACAGATACGCAGTATTTT. It is translated as CASSPRVTSTDTQYF. This chain connects TRBV7-9 to TRBJ2-3; no clear D. The V end was cut by 5 bases, the J end by 0 bases, with 12 bases between. Per the germline V gene, CDR1 is SEHNR and CDR2 is FQNEAQ (reference sequence). CDR3 length: 15 amino acids.

The chain links TRBV5-1 to TRBJ2-1, with TRBD2 as a possible D gene (5 bases). The CDR3 sequence is 16 residues long. V gave up 0 bases and J gave up 0 bases, with 10 bases separating them. Germline loops: CDR1 SGHRS, CDR2 YFSETQ. In DNA form, the CDR3 reads TGCGCCAGCAGCTTGGTTCCGGGGAGCTCCTACAATGAGCAGTTCTTC. Protein product: CASSLVPGSSYNEQFF.

The rearrangement joins TRBV6-5 to TRBJ2-2; the D is unclear. Trimming shortened V by 2 bases and J by 4 bases, and 11 bases separated the two germline ends. The CDR3 spans 15 residues. The V gene's germline CDR1 is MNHEY and CDR2 SVGAGI. CDR3 DNA: TGTGCCAGCAGTTACAGCACTTTCGGCACCGGGGAGCTGTTTTTT. Translating it yields CASSYSTFGTGELFF.

This sequence joins TRBV10-3 and TRBJ1-4, with TRBD1 identical over 7 bases. The V gene's germline CDR1 is ENHRY and CDR2 SYGVKD. The CDR3 sequence is 15 residues long. V shed 6 bases and J 3 bases; nucleotides not matched to a gene: 7. CDR3 residues: CAIRTGTDPNEKLFF. CDR3 bases: TGTGCCATCAGGACAGGGACAGATCCTAATGAAAAACTGTTTTTT.

The chain combines TRBV4-1 with TRBJ1-3, with 8 bases fitting TRBD1. Losses at the gene ends were 3 bases for V and 3 bases for J; bases not matched to a gene: 4. The CDR3 has 15 amino acids. Germline V gene sequence: CDR1 MGHRA, CDR2 YSYEKL. The CDR3 region is CASSHQGASGNTIYF. The CDR3 DNA reads as TGCGCCAGCAGCCACCAGGGGGCAAGTGGAAACACCATATATTTT.

This chain joins TRBV30 and TRBJ2-1; D is perhaps TRBD1 (7 bases). The CDR3 has 17 residues. Germline values: CDR1 GTSNPN, CDR2 SVGIG (reference sequence). V was clipped by 0 bases and J by 7 bases, with 22 bases between them. The CDR3 sequence is CAWSVQGWQGGYNEQFF. The CDR3 DNA reads as TGTGCCTGGAGTGTACAGGGGTGGCAGGGGGGTTATAATGAGCAGTTCTTC.

This chain joins TRBV29-1 and TRBJ1-2; D not certain. Trimming left V 2 bases short and J 4 bases short, with 11 bases between. The CDR3 contains 13 residues. Per the germline V gene, CDR1 is SQVTM and CDR2 is ANQGSEA. CDR3 sequence reads: CSVENDMSYGYTF. The CDR3 DNA reads as TGCAGCGTTGAAAACGATATGAGCTATGGCTACACCTTC.